The entry that follows covers one TCR beta chain sequence. Under the authors' procedure: Nucleated cell counts were estimated from reference gene primer amplification. The method was immunoSEQ multiplex PCR; TCRdb's version includes in-frame clones alone and lacks a portion of them. From that table come the V and J calls and clone size; the DNA was used to work out D and trimming. The table includes under 80,000 clones, about 86% detected once. This sample was included in a study of blood T cell repertoires in COVID-19. Study details: From the United States, Italy and Spain came samples of acute and convalescent COVID-19. Sources were T cells, B-cell-depleted T cells, or PBMCs; the material itself was cDNA or gDNA.

V lost 3 bases, J lost 7 bases, and 13 bases lay in between. The length of the CDR3 is 13 residues. CDR1 is LNHDA, CDR2 SQIVND, per germline (reference sequence). The chain recombines TRBV19 with TRBJ2-7; D perhaps matches TRBD2 (6 bases). This clonotype was obtained from a man between 45 and 60 years old with active COVID-19. The sequenced sample was peripheral blood. The CDR3 loop reads CASSIRDSREQYF. CDR3 in DNA: TGTGCCAGTAGTATCCGGGACTCCCGGGAGCAGTACTTC. Combining the CDR3 with reference TRBV19 and TRBJ2-7 gives the whole variable domain DGGITQSPKYLFRKEGQNVTLSCEQNLNHDAMYWYRQDPGQGLRLIYYSQIVNDFQKGDIAEGYSVSREKKESFPLTVTSAQKNPTAFYLCASSIRDSREQYFGPGTRLTVT.